The entry below describes one T cell receptor (beta chain). This entry belongs to a study of T cell responses to AZD1222 COVID-19 vaccine. This CDR3 has 15 residues. CDR1 and CDR2 (germline): MNHEY, SVGAGI. V shed 5 bases and J shed 4 bases, with 18 bases lying between them. Here immunoSEQ multiplex PCR was the method, and the copy in TCRdb shows in-frame clones only, minus some. The sample shows more than 95,000 clones, about 90% of them seen only once. The sequences come from peripheral blood, collected on day 0 of MenACWY control vaccination. The rearrangement links TRBV6-5 to TRBJ2-7, with D possibly being TRBD2 (6 bases). The sequence was obtained from an adult in good health. The CDR3 protein is CASSPDRGGPYEQYV. In DNA form, the CDR3 reads TGTGCCAGCAGTCCCGATAGGGGAGGACCTTACGAGCAGTACGTC.